Sequencing of this TCR beta chain was carried out in a study of CD8+ T cells in alopecia areata. Study findings and constraints: Especially in alopecia totalis/universalis, lesional scalp showed greater clonality than normal scalp did.

Sequencing used cDNA as its template, made by extracting RNA and reverse transcribing it. Sequencing used immunoSEQ multiplex PCR; TCRdb keeps in-frame clones, though not all of them. The table lists 200,000 or so clones, around two fifths of them singletons. There are 15 residues in the CDR3. The germline gives CDR1 SGDLS, CDR2 YYNGEE. V was pared by 4 bases and J by 0 bases, with 6 bases of the junction left unmatched. Points on this clone: The antigen remains unidentified.

Stated treatment: oral pan-JAK inhibitor, 5-10 mg twice daily. The sequence derives from a human donor with alopecia areata. The rearrangement uses TRBV9 and TRBJ1-2, with 7 bases fitting TRBD1. The specimen was CD4+ T cells sorted from blood, collected between weeks 30 and 35, from a patient treated with tofacitinib. This CDR3 reads CASSPQDRSNYGYTF. In DNA form, the CDR3 reads TGTGCCAGCAGCCCTCAGGACAGGTCTAACTATGGCTACACCTTC.